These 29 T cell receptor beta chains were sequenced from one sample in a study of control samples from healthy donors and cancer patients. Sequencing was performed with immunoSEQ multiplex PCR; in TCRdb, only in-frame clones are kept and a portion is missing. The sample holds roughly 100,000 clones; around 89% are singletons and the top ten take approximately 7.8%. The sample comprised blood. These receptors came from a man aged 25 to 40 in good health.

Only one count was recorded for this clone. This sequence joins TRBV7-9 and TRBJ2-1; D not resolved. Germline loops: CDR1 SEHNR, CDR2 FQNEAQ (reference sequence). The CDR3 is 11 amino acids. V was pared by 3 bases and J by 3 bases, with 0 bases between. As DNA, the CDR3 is TGTGCCAGCAGCTTCTACAATGAGCAGTTCTTC. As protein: CASSFYNEQFF.

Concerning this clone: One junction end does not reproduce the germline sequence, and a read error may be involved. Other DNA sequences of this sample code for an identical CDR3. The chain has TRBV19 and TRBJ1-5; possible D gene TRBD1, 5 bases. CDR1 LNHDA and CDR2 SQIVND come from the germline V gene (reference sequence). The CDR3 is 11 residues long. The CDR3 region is CASTSTGPQHF. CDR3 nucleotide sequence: TGTGCCAGTACCTCCACGGGGCCCCAACATTTT.

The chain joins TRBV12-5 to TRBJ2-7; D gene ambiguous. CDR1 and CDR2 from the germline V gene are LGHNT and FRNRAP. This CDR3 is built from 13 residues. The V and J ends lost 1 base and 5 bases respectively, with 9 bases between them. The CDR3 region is CASGLAVTHEQYF. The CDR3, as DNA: TGTGCTAGTGGTTTGGCGGTCACCCACGAGCAGTACTTC.

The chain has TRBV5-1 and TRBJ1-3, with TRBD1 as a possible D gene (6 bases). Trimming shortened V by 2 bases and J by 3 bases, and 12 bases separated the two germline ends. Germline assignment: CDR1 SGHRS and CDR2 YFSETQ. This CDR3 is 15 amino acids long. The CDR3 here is CASSFTGTLGNTIYF. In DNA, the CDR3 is TGCGCCAGCAGCTTCACCGGGACACTTGGAAACACCATATATTTT.

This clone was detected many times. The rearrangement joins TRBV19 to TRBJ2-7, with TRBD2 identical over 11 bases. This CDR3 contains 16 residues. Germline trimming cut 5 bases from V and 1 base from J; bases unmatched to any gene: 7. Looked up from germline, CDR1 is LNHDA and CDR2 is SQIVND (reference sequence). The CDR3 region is CASSPYPSGRSYEQYF. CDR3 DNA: TGTGCCAGTAGTCCATACCCTAGCGGGAGGTCCTACGAGCAGTACTTC.

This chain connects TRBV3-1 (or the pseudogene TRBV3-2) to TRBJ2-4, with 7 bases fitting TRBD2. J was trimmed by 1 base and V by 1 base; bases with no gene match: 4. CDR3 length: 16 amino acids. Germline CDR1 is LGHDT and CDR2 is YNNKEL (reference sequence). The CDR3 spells CASSQVAGVAKNIQYF. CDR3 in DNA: TGTGCCAGCAGCCAAGTCGCGGGAGTGGCCAAAAACATTCAGTACTTC.

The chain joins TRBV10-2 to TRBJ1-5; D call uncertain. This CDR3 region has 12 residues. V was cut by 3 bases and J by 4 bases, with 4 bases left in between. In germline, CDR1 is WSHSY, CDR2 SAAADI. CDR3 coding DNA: TGCGCCAGCAGTGATCTGAATCAGCCCCAGCATTTT. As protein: CASSDLNQPQHF.

The CDR3 bases are TGTGCCAGCAGCTTGTACGGGGGCCATGAAGATACGCAGTATTTT. Translation gives CASSLYGGHEDTQYF. The V gene is TRBV5-8, the J gene TRBJ2-3, with D perhaps given as TRBD1 or TRBD2 (6 bases each). The CDR3 contains 15 residues. Germline loops: CDR1 SGHTS, CDR2 YDEGEE. Trimming took 1 base from V and 5 from J, leaving 14 bases between them.

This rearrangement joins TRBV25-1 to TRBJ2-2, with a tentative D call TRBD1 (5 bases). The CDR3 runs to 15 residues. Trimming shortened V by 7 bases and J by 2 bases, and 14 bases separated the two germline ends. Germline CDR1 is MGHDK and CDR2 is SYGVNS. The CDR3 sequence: CASMSRQGNTGELFF. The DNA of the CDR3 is TGTGCCAGCATGAGTCGGCAGGGTAACACCGGGGAGCTGTTTTTT.

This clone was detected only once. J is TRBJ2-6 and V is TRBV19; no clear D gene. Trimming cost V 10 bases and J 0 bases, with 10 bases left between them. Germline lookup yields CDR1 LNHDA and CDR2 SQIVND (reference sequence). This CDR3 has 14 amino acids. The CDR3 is CATRRISGANVLTF. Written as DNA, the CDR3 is TGTGCCACTCGCCGGATCTCTGGGGCCAACGTCCTGACTTTC.

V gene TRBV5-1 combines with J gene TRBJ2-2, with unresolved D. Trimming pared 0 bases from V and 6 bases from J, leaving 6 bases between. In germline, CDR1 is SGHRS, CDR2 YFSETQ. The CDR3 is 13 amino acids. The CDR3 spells CASSLDQPGELFF. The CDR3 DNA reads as TGCGCCAGCAGCTTGGATCAACCCGGGGAGCTGTTTTTT.

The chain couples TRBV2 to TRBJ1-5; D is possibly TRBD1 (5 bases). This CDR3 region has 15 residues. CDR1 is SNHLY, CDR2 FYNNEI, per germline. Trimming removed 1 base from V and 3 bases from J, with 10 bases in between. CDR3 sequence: CASSEGGAYNQPQHF. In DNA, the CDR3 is TGTGCCAGCAGTGAAGGAGGGGCTTACAATCAGCCCCAGCATTTT. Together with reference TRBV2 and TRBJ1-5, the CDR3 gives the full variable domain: EPEVTQTPSHQVTQMGQEVILRCVPISNHLYFYWYRQILGQKVEFLVSFYNNEISEKSEIFDDQFSVERPDGSNFTLKIRSTKLEDSAMYFCASSEGGAYNQPQHFGDGTRLSIL.

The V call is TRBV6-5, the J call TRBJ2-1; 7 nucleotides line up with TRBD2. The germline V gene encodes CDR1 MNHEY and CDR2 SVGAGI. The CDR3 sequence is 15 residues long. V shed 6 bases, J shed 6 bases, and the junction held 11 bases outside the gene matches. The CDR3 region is CASRGGAVLGNEQFF. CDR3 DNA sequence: TGTGCCAGCAGGGGAGGGGCCGTCCTTGGCAATGAGCAGTTCTTC.

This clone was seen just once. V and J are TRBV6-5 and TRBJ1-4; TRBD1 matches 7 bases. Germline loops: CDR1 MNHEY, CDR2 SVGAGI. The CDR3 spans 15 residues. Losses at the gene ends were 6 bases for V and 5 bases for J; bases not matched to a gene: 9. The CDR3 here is CASRWMDRLNEKLFF. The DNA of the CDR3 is TGTGCCAGCAGATGGATGGACAGGCTGAATGAAAAACTGTTTTTT.

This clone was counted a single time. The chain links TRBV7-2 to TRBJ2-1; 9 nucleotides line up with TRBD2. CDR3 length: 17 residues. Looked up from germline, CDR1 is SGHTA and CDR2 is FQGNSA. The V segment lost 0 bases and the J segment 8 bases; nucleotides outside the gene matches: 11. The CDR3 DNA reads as TGTGCCAGCAGCTTAGCGCTTGCGGGAGGGAAGGGAGATGAGCAGTTCTTC. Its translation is CASSLALAGGKGDEQFF.

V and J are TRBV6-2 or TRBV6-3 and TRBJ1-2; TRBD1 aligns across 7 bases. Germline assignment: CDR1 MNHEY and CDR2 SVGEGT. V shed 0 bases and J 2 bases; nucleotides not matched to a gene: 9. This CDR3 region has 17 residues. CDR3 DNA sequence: TGTGCCAGCAGTTACTCTCAACAGGGGCTGATAAACTATGGCTACACCTTC. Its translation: CASSYSQQGLINYGYTF.

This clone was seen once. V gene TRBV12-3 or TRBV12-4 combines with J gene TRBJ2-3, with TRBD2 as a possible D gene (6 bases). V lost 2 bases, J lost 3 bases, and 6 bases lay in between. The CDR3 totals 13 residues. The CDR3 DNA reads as TGTGCCAGCAGTTTACGGGAGACAGATACGCAGTATTTT. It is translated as CASSLRETDTQYF.

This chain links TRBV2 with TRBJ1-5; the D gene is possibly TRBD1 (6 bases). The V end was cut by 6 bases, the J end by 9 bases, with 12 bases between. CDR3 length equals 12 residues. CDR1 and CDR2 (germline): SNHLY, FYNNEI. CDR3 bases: TGTGCCAGCAGCTTAGGGGGGGGGCCCCAGCATTTT. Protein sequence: CASSLGGGPQHF.

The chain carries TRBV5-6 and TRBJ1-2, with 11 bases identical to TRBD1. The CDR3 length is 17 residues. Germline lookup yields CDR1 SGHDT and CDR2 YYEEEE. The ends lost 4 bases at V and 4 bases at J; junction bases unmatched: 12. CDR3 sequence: CASSRTGGVTRGYGYTF. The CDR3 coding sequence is TGTGCCAGCAGCAGGACAGGGGGCGTAACGCGGGGCTATGGCTACACCTTC.

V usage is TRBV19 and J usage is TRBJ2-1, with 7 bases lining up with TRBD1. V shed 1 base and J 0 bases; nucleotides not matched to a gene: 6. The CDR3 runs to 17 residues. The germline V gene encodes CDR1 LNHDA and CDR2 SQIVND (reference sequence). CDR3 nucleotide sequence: TGTGCCAGTAGTATAGTGAGGACAGGTGACTCCTACAATGAGCAGTTCTTC. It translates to CASSIVRTGDSYNEQFF.

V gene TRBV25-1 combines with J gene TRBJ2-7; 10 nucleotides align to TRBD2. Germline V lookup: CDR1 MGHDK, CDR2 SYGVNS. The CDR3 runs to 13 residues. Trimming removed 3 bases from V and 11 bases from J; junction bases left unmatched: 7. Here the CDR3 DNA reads TGTGCCAGCAGTGATAGCGGGAGGAGTTCCGAGTACTTC. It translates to CASSDSGRSSEYF.

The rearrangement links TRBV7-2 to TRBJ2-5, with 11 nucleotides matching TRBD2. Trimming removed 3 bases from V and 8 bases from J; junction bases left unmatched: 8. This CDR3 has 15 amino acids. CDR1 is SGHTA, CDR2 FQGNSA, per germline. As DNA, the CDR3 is TGTGCCAGCAGCTTGTCTTTAGCGGGAGGGCGAACCCAGTACTTC. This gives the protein CASSLSLAGGRTQYF.

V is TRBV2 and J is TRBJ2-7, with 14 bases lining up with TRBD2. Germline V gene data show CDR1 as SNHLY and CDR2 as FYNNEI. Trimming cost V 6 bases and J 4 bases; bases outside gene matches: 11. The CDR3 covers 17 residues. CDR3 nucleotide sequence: TGTGCCAGCAGCCCCCCGGGACTAGCGGGAGCCTGGTACGAGCAGTACTTC. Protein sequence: CASSPPGLAGAWYEQYF.

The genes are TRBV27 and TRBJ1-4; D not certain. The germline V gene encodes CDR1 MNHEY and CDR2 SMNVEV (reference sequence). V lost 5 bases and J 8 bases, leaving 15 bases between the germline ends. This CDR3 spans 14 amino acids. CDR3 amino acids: CASSPDVNGEKLFF. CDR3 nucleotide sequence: TGTGCCAGCAGTCCTGACGTTAATGGGGAAAAACTGTTTTTT.

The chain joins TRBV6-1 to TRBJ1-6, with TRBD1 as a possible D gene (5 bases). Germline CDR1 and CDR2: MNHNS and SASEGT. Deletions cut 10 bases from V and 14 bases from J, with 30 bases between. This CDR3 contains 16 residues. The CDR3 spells CATNDWGLLPLLALHF. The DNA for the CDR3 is TGTGCCACCAATGATTGGGGCCTGCTCCCGCTTCTGGCCCTCCACTTT.

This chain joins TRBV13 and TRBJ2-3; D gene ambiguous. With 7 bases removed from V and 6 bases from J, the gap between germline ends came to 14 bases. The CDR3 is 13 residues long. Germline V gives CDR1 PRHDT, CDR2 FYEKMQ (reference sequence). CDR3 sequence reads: CASKVGDRDTQYF. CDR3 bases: TGTGCCAGCAAGGTAGGAGATCGTGATACGCAGTATTTT.

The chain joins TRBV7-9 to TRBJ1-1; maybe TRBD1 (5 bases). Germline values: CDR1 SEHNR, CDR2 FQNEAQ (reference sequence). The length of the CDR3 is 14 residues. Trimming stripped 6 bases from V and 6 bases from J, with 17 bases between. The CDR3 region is CASRRFEGRSEAFF. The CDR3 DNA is TGTGCCAGCAGAAGATTTGAGGGGAGGTCTGAAGCTTTCTTT.

CDR3 nucleotide sequence: TGTGCTAGTGGGACCCCGGGGCCCCAAGAGACCCAGTACTTC. Amino acids: CASGTPGPQETQYF. The V call is TRBV12-5, the J call TRBJ2-5; TRBD1 or TRBD2 may be the D gene (5 bases each). The CDR3 is made up of 14 amino acids. The ends were cut back, 6 bases at V and 1 base at J, with 12 bases in the middle. The germline gives CDR1 LGHNT, CDR2 FRNRAP.

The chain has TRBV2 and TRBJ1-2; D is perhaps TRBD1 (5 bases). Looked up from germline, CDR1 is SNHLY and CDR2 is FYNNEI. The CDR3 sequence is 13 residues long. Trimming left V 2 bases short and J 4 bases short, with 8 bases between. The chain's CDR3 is CASSETQAYGYTF. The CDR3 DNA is TGTGCCAGCAGTGAAACACAGGCCTATGGCTACACCTTC.